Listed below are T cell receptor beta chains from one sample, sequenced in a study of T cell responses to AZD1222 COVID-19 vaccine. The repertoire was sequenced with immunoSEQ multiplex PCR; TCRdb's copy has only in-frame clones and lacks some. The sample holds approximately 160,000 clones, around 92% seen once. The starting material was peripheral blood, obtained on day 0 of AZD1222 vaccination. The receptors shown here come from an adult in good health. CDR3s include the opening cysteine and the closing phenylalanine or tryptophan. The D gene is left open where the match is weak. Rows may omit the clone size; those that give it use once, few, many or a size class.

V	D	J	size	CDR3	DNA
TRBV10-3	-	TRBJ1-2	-	CAIKRDTPPANYGYTF	TGTGCCATAAAAAGAGATACCCCGCCAGCTAACTATGGCTACACCTTC
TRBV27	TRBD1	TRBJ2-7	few	CASRTDRVGYEQYF	TGTGCCAGCAGAACAGACAGGGTGGGCTACGAGCAGTACTTC
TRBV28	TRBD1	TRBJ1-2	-	CASSPTPDRGYGYTF	TGTGCCAGCAGCCCAACTCCTGACAGGGGGTATGGCTACACCTTC
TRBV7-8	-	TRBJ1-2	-	CASSLAQAGENYGYTF	TGTGCCAGCAGCTTAGCTCAGGCAGGGGAAAACTATGGCTACACCTTC
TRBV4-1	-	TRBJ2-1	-	CASSQDLGRQFF	TGCGCCAGCAGCCAAGATCTGGGGCGTCAGTTCTTC
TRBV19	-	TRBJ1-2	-	CASRQTENGYTF	TGTGCCAGTAGGCAGACCGAGAATGGCTACACCTTC
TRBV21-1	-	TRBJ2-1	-	CASSKLAGGPYNEQFF	TGTGCCAGCAGCAAGTTAGCGGGGGGGCCTTACAATGAGCAGTTCTTC
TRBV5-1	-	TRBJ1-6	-	CASSFRETNSPLHF	TGCGCCAGCAGCTTCAGGGAAACTAATTCACCCCTCCACTTT
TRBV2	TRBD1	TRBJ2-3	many	CASPGQEEVTDTQYF	TGTGCCAGCCCCGGACAGGAGGAGGTTACAGATACGCAGTATTTT
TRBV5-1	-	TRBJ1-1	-	CASSLERGANTEAFF	TGCGCCAGCAGCTTGGAGCGGGGAGCGAACACTGAAGCTTTCTTT
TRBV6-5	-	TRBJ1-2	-	CASSYGQSYGYTF	TGTGCCAGCAGTTATGGACAGAGCTATGGCTACACCTTC
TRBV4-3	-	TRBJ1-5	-	CASSQDMATRQPQHF	TGCGCCAGCAGCCAGGACATGGCCACGCGGCAGCCCCAGCATTTT
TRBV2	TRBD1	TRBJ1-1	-	CASITGGSTEAFF	TGTGCCAGCATAACAGGGGGCAGCACTGAAGCTTTCTTT
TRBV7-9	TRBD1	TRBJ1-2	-	CASSPGQGANYGYTF	TGTGCCAGCAGCCCGGGACAGGGAGCTAACTATGGCTACACCTTC
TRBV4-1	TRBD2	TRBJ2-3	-	CASSLGGTRLPTDTQYF	TGCGCCAGCAGCCTCGGGGGGACTAGACTTCCCACAGATACGCAGTATTTT
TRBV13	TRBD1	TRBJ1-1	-	CASSRGQGLAFF	TGTGCCAGCAGTCGAGGACAGGGTTTGGCTTTCTTT
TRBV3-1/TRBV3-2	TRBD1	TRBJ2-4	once	CASSRMDRAKNIQYF	TGTGCCAGCAGCAGAATGGACAGGGCCAAAAACATTCAGTACTTC
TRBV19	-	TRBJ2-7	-	CASSIGGLSYEQYF	TGTGCCAGTAGTATTGGGGGCCTCTCCTACGAGCAGTACTTC
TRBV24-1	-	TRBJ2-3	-	CATEGDGTDTQYF	TGTGCCACCGAAGGGGACGGCACAGATACGCAGTATTTT
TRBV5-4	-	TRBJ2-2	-	CASSRPAQGGSGELFF	TGTGCCAGCAGCCGGCCCGCACAGGGAGGGTCCGGGGAGCTGTTTTTT
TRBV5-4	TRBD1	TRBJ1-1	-	CASRPTGVEAEAFF	TGTGCCAGCAGACCTACAGGGGTCGAGGCTGAAGCTTTCTTT
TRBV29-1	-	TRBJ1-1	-	CSVQFNTEAFF	TGCAGCGTTCAATTCAACACTGAAGCTTTCTTT
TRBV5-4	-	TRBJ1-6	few	CASSLDPQRVNSPLHF	TGTGCCAGCAGCTTGGACCCGCAACGGGTAAATTCACCCCTCCACTTT
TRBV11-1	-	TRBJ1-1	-	CASSLRSDVNTEAFF	TGTGCCAGCAGCTTAAGGTCCGACGTAAACACTGAAGCTTTCTTT
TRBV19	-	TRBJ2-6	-	CASSLTGRESGANVLTF	TGTGCCAGTAGTCTGACAGGTCGTGAGTCTGGGGCCAACGTCCTGACTTTC
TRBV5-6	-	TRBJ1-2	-	CASSLPGPEPTYGYTF	TGTGCCAGCAGCCTCCCTGGGCCTGAACCGACCTATGGCTACACCTTC
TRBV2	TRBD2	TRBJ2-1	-	CASSVAGGRNEQFF	TGTGCCAGCAGTGTAGCGGGGGGGCGGAATGAGCAGTTCTTC
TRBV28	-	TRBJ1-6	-	CASSSPEVSPLHF	TGTGCCAGCAGTTCTCCGGAGGTCTCACCCCTCCACTTT
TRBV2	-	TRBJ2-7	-	CASSEDYEQYF	TGTGCCAGCAGTGAAGACTACGAGCAGTACTTC
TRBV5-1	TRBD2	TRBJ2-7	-	CASSLIAGGASYEQYF	TGCGCCAGCAGCTTGATAGCGGGGGGGGCTTCCTACGAGCAGTACTTC
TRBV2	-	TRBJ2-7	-	CASIPGRGSYEQYF	TGTGCCAGCATACCGGGACGGGGATCCTACGAGCAGTACTTC
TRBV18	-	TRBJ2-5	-	CASSAGLNGETQYF	TGTGCCAGCTCAGCGGGACTCAACGGGGAGACCCAGTACTTC
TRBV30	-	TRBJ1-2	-	CAWSVHDRVYGYTF	TGTGCCTGGAGTGTACATGACCGGGTCTATGGCTACACCTTC
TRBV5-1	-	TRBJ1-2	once	CASSEPGQILSGYTF	TGCGCCAGCAGCGAACCAGGACAGATCCTGAGTGGCTACACCTTC
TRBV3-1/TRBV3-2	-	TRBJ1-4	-	CASSQSAGSGEKLFF	TGTGCCAGCAGCCAGTCGGCAGGGAGTGGAGAAAAACTGTTTTTT
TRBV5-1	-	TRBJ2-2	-	CASRVGLANTGELFF	TGCGCCAGCCGGGTGGGGCTAGCGAACACCGGGGAGCTGTTTTTT
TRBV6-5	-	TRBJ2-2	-	CASSYQPNTGELFF	TGTGCCAGCAGTTATCAGCCGAACACCGGGGAGCTGTTTTTT
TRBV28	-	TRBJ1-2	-	CASRGGSGYGYTF	TGTGCCAGCCGAGGAGGCTCCGGGTATGGCTACACCTTC
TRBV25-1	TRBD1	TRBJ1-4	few	CASSEGTGSNEKLFF	TGTGCCAGCAGTGAAGGGACAGGGTCTAATGAAAAACTGTTTTTT
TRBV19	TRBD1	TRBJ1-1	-	CASSIDRANTEAFF	TGTGCCAGTAGTATTGACAGGGCGAACACTGAAGCTTTCTTT
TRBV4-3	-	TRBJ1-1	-	CASSQESPAGAFF	TGCGCCAGCAGCCAAGAGTCCCCAGCCGGAGCTTTCTTT
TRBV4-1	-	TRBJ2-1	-	CASSQPGLYEQFF	TGCGCCAGCAGCCAACCTGGACTATATGAGCAGTTCTTC
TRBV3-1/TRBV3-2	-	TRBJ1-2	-	CASSHTGRSGYTF	TGTGCCAGCAGCCATACAGGCCGGAGTGGCTACACCTTC
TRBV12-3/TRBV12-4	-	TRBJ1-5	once	CASSFNKNQPQHF	TGTGCCAGCAGTTTCAACAAAAATCAGCCCCAGCATTTT